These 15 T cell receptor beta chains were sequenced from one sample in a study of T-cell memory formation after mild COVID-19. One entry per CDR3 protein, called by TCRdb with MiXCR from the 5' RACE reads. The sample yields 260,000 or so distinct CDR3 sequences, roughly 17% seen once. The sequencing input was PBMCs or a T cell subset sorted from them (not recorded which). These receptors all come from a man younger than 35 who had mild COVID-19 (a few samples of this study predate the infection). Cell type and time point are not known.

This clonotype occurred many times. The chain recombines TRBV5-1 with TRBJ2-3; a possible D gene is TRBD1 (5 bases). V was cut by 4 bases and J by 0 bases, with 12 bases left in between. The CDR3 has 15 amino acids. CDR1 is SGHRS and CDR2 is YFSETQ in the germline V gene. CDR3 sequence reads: CASSPYDSSTDTQYF. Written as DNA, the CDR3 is TGCGCCAGCAGCCCCTATGACAGCAGCACAGATACGCAGTATTTT.

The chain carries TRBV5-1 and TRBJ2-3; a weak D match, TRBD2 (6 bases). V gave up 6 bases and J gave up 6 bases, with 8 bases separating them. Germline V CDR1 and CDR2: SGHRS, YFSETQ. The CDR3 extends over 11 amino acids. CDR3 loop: CASTSGDTQYF. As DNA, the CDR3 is TGCGCCAGCACCAGCGGGGATACGCAGTATTTT. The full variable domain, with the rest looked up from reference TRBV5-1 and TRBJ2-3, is KAGVTQTPRYLIKTRGQQVTLSCSPISGHRSVSWYQQTPGQGLQFLFEYFSETQRNKGNFPGRFSGRQFSNSRSEMNVSTLELGDSALYLCASTSGDTQYFGPGTRLTVL.

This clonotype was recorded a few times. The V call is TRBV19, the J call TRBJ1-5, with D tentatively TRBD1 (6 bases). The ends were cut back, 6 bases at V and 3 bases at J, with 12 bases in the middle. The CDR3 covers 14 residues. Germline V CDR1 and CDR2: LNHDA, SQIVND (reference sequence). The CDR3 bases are TGTGCCAGTAGCGAGGACAGCAACAATCAGCCCCAGCATTTT. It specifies CASSEDSNNQPQHF.

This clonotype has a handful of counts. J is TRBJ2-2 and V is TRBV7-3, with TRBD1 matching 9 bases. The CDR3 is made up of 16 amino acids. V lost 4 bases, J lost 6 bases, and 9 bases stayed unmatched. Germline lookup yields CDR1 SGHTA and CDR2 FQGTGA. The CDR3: CASSSVRTGDPGELFF. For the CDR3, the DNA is TGTGCCAGCAGCTCTGTCCGGACAGGGGATCCCGGGGAGCTGTTTTTT.

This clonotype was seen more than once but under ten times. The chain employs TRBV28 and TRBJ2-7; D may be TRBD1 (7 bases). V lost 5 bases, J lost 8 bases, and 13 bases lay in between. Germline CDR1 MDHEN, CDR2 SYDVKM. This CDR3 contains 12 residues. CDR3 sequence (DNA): TGTGCCAGCAGTGCCAGGGGGGCCCAGCAGTACGTC. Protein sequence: CASSARGAQQYV.

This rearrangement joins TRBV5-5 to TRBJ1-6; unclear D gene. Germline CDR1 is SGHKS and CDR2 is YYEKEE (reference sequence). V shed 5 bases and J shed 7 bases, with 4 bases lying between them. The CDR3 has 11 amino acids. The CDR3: CASSFNSPLHF. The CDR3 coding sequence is TGTGCCAGCAGTTTCAATTCACCCCTCCACTTT.

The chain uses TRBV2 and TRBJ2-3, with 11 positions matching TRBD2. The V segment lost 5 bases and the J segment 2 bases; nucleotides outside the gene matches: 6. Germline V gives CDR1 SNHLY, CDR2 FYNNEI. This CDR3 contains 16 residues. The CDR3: CASSTLAGALTDTQYF. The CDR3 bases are TGTGCCAGCAGTACACTAGCGGGGGCGCTCACAGATACGCAGTATTTT.

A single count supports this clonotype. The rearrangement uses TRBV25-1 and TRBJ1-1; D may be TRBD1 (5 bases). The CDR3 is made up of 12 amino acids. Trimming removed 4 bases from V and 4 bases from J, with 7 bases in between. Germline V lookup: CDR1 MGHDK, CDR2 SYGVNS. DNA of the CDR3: TGTGCCAGCAGTGTAGGGGTCACTGAAGCTTTCTTT. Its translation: CASSVGVTEAFF.

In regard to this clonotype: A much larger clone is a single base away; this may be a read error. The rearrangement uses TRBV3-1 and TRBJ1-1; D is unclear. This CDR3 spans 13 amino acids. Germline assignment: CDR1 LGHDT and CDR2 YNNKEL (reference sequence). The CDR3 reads CATSHDGLTEAFF. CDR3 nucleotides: TGTGCCACCAGCCATGACGGGCTCACTGAAGCTTTCTTT. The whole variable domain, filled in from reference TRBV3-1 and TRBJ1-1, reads DTAVSQTPKYLVTQMGNDKSIKCEQNLGHDTMYWYKQDSKKFLKIMFSYNNKELIINETVPNRFSPKSPDKAHLNLHINSLELGDSAVYFCATSHDGLTEAFFGQGTRLTVV.

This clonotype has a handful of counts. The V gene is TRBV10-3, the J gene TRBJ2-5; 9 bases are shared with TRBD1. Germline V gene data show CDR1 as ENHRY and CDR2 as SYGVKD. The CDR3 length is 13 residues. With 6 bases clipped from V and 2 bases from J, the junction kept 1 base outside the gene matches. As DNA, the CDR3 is TGTGCCATCAGCGGGACAGGGCAAGAGACCCAGTACTTC. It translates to CAISGTGQETQYF.

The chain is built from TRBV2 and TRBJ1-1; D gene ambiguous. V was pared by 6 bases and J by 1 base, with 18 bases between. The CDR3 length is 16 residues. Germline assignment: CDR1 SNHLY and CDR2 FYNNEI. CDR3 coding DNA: TGTGCCAGCAGGGACCCCGAAGAGATGAGGAACACTGAAGCTTTCTTT. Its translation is CASRDPEEMRNTEAFF.

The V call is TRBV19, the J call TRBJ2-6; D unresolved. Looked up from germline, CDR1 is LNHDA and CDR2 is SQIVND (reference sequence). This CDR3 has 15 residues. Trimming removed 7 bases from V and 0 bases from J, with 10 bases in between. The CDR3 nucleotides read TGTGCCAGTAAAGAAAGGAGCTCTGGGGCCAACGTCCTGACTTTC. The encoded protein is CASKERSSGANVLTF.

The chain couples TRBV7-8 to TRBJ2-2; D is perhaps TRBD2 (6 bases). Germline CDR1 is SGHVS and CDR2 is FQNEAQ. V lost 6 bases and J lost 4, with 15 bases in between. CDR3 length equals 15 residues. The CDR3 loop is CASRMELRGTGELFF. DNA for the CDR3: TGTGCCAGCAGGATGGAATTGCGGGGCACCGGGGAGCTGTTTTTT.

CDR3 loop: CSVETGDGTDTQYF. The CDR3, as DNA: TGCAGTGTTGAGACAGGGGATGGCACAGATACGCAGTATTTT. This chain joins TRBV20-1 and TRBJ2-3, with 8 bases identical to TRBD1. Trimming cost V 7 bases and J 1 base; bases outside gene matches: 7. This CDR3 has 14 residues. The germline V gene has CDR1 DFQATT and CDR2 SNEGSKA (reference sequence).

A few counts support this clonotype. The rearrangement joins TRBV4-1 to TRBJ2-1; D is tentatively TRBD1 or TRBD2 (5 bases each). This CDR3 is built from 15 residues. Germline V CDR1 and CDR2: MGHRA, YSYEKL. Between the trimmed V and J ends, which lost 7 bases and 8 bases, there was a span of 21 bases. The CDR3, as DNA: TGCGCCAGCACCTTCCTCCCCAGGGACCCCGATGAGCAGTTCTTC. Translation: CASTFLPRDPDEQFF.